What follows are 25 T cell receptor beta chains derived from one specimen sequenced in a study of CD8 T cells in Susac syndrome. Roughly 0.45 to 1 ug RNA was reverse transcribed with random hexamers. TCRdb processed the immunoSEQ multiplex PCR reads anew with MiXCR; each CDR3 protein has one entry. This table has approximately 180,000 distinct CDR3 sequences, about 95% appearing once. The sequencing input was CD4+ T cells from PBMCs. These receptors originate from a human donor with Susac syndrome.

The chain couples TRBV12-3 or TRBV12-4 to TRBJ2-1, with a weak D call TRBD1 (6 bases). The V gene lost 5 bases and the J gene lost 12 bases, with 20 bases spanning the gap. This CDR3 is 14 amino acids long. The CDR3 reads CASSDSSTGKGQFF. As DNA, the CDR3 is TGTGCCAGCAGTGATTCCTCTACAGGGAAGGGGCAGTTCTTC.

The gene calls are TRBV15 and TRBJ2-1; D possibly corresponds to TRBD2 (5 bases). The ends were cut back, 3 bases at V and 9 bases at J, with 18 bases in the middle. The CDR3 length is 15 residues. Germline V gene sequence: CDR1 LNHNV, CDR2 YYDKDF (reference sequence). The CDR3 DNA is TGTGCCACCAGCAGGGGCCGGGAAAGCATCCGTGAGCAGTTCTTC. Residues: CATSRGRESIREQFF.

This clonotype was observed a handful of times. The chain employs TRBV28 and TRBJ1-1, with 7 bases fitting TRBD1. In germline, CDR1 is MDHEN, CDR2 SYDVKM. The length of the CDR3 is 14 residues. Losses at the gene ends were 4 bases for V and 1 base for J; bases not matched to a gene: 3. The DNA for the CDR3 is TGTGCCAGCAGTTCCAGGGGGGGGAACACTGAAGCTTTCTTT. Protein sequence: CASSSRGGNTEAFF.

The chain carries TRBV19 and TRBJ1-6, with no clear D. V was trimmed by 6 bases and J by 8 bases, leaving 14 bases between them. CDR1 and CDR2 from the germline V gene are LNHDA and SQIVND (reference sequence). The CDR3 has 14 amino acids. CDR3 protein: CASRSGSVYSPLHF. The CDR3 coding sequence is TGTGCCAGTAGATCCGGGAGCGTATATTCACCCCTCCACTTT.

The V call is TRBV4-2, the J call TRBJ2-7; 8 bases are a match to TRBD2. Germline V gives CDR1 LGHNA, CDR2 YNFKEQ. The CDR3 is made up of 15 amino acids. V lost 2 bases to trimming and J lost 7 bases; unmatched junction nucleotides: 10. Here the CDR3 DNA reads TGTGCCAGCAGCCAACCAAGATCGGGAGGGGGAGAGCAGTACTTC. Translating gives CASSQPRSGGGEQYF.

The chain is built from TRBV7-2 and TRBJ1-2; no clear D gene. The CDR3 is 16 amino acids. The germline CDR1 and CDR2 sequences are SGHTA and FQGNSA. V shed 5 bases and J shed 5 bases, with 21 bases lying between them. CDR3 coding DNA: TGTGCCAGCAGCATTGTTTGGGATCAGTCAATTTATGGCTACACCTTC. Residues: CASSIVWDQSIYGYTF.

The chain employs TRBV4-1 and TRBJ2-3, with 8 bases that match TRBD2. The CDR3 is 15 amino acids. With V trimmed by 4 bases and J by 1 base, 4 bases remained unmatched. In germline, CDR1 is MGHRA, CDR2 YSYEKL. This CDR3 reads CASSLLGRGTDTQYF. The CDR3 bases are TGCGCCAGCAGCCTCCTCGGGAGGGGCACAGATACGCAGTATTTT.

The chain couples TRBV27 to TRBJ2-1; D unresolved. The CDR3 runs to 13 residues. Trimming removed 6 bases at V and 2 bases at J, with 8 bases between. Germline CDR1 is MNHEY and CDR2 is SMNVEV (reference sequence). The CDR3 bases are TGTGCCAGCAGAACTAATACCTACAATGAGCAGTTCTTC. The encoded protein is CASRTNTYNEQFF.

A note on this clonotype: Germline and junction disagree at one end, which may indicate a read error. The chain carries TRBV11-2 and TRBJ2-7, with 7 bases matching TRBD1. The germline CDR1 and CDR2 sequences are SGHAT and FQNNGV. The CDR3 covers 15 residues. The CDR3 DNA follows: TGTGCCAGCAACTTAGGGACAGCAAACTCCTACGAGCAGTACTTC. As protein: CASNLGTANSYEQYF.

The chain has TRBV29-1 and TRBJ1-3; maybe TRBD1 (6 bases). Germline CDR1 SQVTM, CDR2 ANQGSEA. V lost 7 bases, J lost 2 bases, and 12 bases lay in between. The CDR3 loop spans 13 amino acids. The CDR3 DNA is TGCAGCGCGGAGGCAGGGGCTGGAAACACCATATATTTT. Translated: CSAEAGAGNTIYF.

The chain has TRBV12-5 and TRBJ1-2, with 7 positions matching TRBD1. CDR1 LGHNT and CDR2 FRNRAP come from the germline V gene. The V gene end was trimmed by 2 bases and the J gene end by 4 bases; junction bases not matched to a gene: 16. The CDR3 has 18 residues. The CDR3 loop is CASGLPRGGLPGGYGYTF. CDR3 DNA sequence: TGTGCTAGTGGTTTGCCCAGGGGGGGACTTCCCGGGGGCTATGGCTACACCTTC.

The chain has TRBV7-8 and TRBJ2-1, with D unresolved. V was clipped by 1 base and J by 10 bases, with 11 bases between them. Per germline, CDR1 SGHVS and CDR2 FQNEAQ. This CDR3 spans 13 amino acids. CDR3 sequence: CASSLGVFVEQFF. The DNA for the CDR3 is TGTGCCAGCAGCTTAGGGGTATTTGTGGAGCAGTTCTTC.

The J gene is TRBJ2-1, the V gene TRBV29-1; TRBD1 matches 8 bases. In germline, CDR1 is SQVTM, CDR2 ANQGSEA. The CDR3 consists of 13 residues. J gave up 6 bases and V 7 bases, and 8 bases lay outside the gene matches. CDR3: CSGTTGVGNEQFF. The CDR3 bases are TGCAGCGGTACGACAGGGGTTGGCAATGAGCAGTTCTTC.

CDR3 nucleotide sequence: TGCAGTGTGGTAACAGGGGACAATCAGCCCCAGCATTTT. This gives the protein CSVVTGDNQPQHF. The chain carries TRBV20-1 and TRBJ1-5; 7 bases map to TRBD1. V was pared by 7 bases and J by 3 bases, with 6 bases of the junction left unmatched. CDR3 size: 13 residues. Per germline, CDR1 DFQATT and CDR2 SNEGSKA (reference sequence).

The CDR3 reads CASSFPGQGAGDTGELFF. The DNA for the CDR3 is TGTGCCAGCAGTTTCCCCGGACAGGGGGCTGGTGACACCGGGGAGCTGTTTTTT. The rearrangement uses TRBV28 and TRBJ2-2; TRBD1 matches 11 bases. Losses at the gene ends were 3 bases for V and 3 bases for J; bases not matched to a gene: 9. The CDR3 runs 18 residues. Germline assignment: CDR1 MDHEN and CDR2 SYDVKM.

The chain is built from TRBV5-1 and TRBJ2-7; 11 nucleotides match TRBD2. This CDR3 is built from 14 residues. Per the germline V gene, CDR1 is SGHRS and CDR2 is YFSETQ. V lost 3 bases and J lost 5; bases outside the gene matches: 4. In nucleotides, the CDR3 is TGCGCCAGCAGCTCGACGGGACTAGCGGACGAGCAGTACTTC. It translates to CASSSTGLADEQYF. Full variable domain (rest looked up from reference TRBV5-1 and TRBJ2-7): KAGVTQTPRYLIKTRGQQVTLSCSPISGHRSVSWYQQTPGQGLQFLFEYFSETQRNKGNFPGRFSGRQFSNSRSEMNVSTLELGDSALYLCASSSTGLADEQYFGPGTRLTVT.

The chain joins TRBV7-2 to TRBJ2-2; D assignment may be TRBD1 or TRBD2 (6 bases each). The CDR3 runs to 15 residues. CDR1 and CDR2 from the germline V gene are SGHTA and FQGNSA. V lost 2 bases, J lost 2 bases, and 9 bases lay in between. CDR3: CASSLQGTNTGELFF. CDR3 coding DNA: TGTGCCAGCAGCTTACAGGGGACTAACACCGGGGAGCTGTTTTTT.

The chain uses TRBV5-6 and TRBJ1-1, with D hard to call. There are 14 residues in the CDR3. CDR1 and CDR2 from the germline V gene are SGHDT and YYEEEE. The V gene lost 2 bases and the J gene lost 8 bases, with 16 bases spanning the gap. In DNA form, the CDR3 reads TGTGCCAGCAGCTTTTGGTCCGACTTGAAAGAAGCTTTCTTT. This encodes CASSFWSDLKEAFF.

The rearrangement links TRBV5-4 to TRBJ2-4; D is perhaps TRBD2 (6 bases). V was shortened by 0 bases and J by 14 bases, with 12 bases between the two germline ends. CDR3 length: 12 amino acids. Germline lookup yields CDR1 SGHNT and CDR2 YYREEE (reference sequence). CDR3 sequence reads: CASSLDYRREYF. Written as DNA, the CDR3 is TGTGCCAGCAGCTTGGACTATAGGAGGGAGTACTTC. Full variable domain (remainder filled in from reference TRBV5-4 and TRBJ2-4): ETGVTQSPTHLIKTRGQQVTLRCSSQSGHNTVSWYQQALGQGPQFIFQYYREEENGRGNFPPRFSGLQFPNYSSELNVNALELDDSALYLCASSLDYRREYFGAGTRLSVL.

The V and J genes are TRBV18 and TRBJ2-2, with D possibly being TRBD1 (5 bases). The CDR3 covers 18 residues. The V end lost 0 bases, the J end lost 9 bases, and 23 bases lay between the germline ends. From germline, CDR1 is KGHSH and CDR2 LQKENI. CDR3: CASSPPVGGLDTARELFF. Written as DNA, the CDR3 is TGTGCCAGCTCACCACCGGTCGGTGGTTTGGACACCGCCAGGGAGCTGTTTTTT.

This clonotype was counted only a few times. The V and J genes are TRBV29-1 and TRBJ1-4; 8 bases are shared with TRBD1. After removal of 7 bases from V and 3 bases from J, the junction contained 4 bases not matched to a gene. CDR1 is SQVTM, CDR2 ANQGSEA, per germline. The CDR3 covers 13 residues. In DNA form, the CDR3 reads TGCAGCGGCGCGGACAGGGCTAATGAAAAACTGTTTTTT. Translating gives CSGADRANEKLFF.

V gene TRBV15 combines with J gene TRBJ2-7; the D gene is possibly TRBD2 (5 bases). The length of the CDR3 is 15 residues. Germline V gene lookup returns CDR1 LNHNV and CDR2 YYDKDF (reference sequence). Trimming removed 0 bases from V and 0 bases from J, with 9 bases in between. The CDR3 spells CATSREVASSYEQYF. The CDR3 nucleotides read TGTGCCACCAGCAGAGAGGTAGCGAGCTCCTACGAGCAGTACTTC.

This chain links TRBV5-1 with TRBJ2-7, with 11 bases aligning to TRBD2. Germline CDR1 SGHRS, CDR2 YFSETQ. J was trimmed by 0 bases and V by 3 bases; bases with no gene match: 5. CDR3 size: 16 residues. The DNA for the CDR3 is TGCGCCAGCAGCTGGACTAGCGGGCTTAGCTCCTACGAGCAGTACTTC. It specifies CASSWTSGLSSYEQYF.

The CDR3 DNA reads as TGTGCCAGCAGCTCTCTGGGTGTAGCGGGAGACTACTACTTC. Protein: CASSSLGVAGDYYF. V is TRBV11-2 and J is TRBJ2-7; TRBD2 matches at 9 bases. The germline V gene has CDR1 SGHAT and CDR2 FQNNGV. This CDR3 comprises 14 residues. The V segment lost 4 bases and the J segment 13 bases; nucleotides outside the gene matches: 14.

The chain employs TRBV6-6 and TRBJ1-1; D call uncertain. The V end lost 6 bases, the J end lost 1 base, and 3 bases lay between the germline ends. This CDR3 has 11 amino acids. Per the germline V gene, CDR1 is MNHNY and CDR2 is SVGAGI (reference sequence). The CDR3 DNA is TGTGCCAGCAGGGGGAACACTGAAGCTTTCTTT. Encoded protein: CASRGNTEAFF.